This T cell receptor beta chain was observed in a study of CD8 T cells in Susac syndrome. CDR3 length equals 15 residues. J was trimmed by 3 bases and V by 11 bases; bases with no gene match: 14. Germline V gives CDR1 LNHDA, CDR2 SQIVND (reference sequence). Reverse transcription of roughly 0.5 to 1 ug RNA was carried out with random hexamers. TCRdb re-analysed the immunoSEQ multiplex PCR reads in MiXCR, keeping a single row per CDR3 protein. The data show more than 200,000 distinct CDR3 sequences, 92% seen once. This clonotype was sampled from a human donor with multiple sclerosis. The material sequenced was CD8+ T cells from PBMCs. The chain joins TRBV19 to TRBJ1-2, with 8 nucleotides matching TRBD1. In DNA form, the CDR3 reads TGTGCCTCTTCCGGTCCCCGACAGGGGCACTATGGCTACACCTTC. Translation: CASSGPRQGHYGYTF.